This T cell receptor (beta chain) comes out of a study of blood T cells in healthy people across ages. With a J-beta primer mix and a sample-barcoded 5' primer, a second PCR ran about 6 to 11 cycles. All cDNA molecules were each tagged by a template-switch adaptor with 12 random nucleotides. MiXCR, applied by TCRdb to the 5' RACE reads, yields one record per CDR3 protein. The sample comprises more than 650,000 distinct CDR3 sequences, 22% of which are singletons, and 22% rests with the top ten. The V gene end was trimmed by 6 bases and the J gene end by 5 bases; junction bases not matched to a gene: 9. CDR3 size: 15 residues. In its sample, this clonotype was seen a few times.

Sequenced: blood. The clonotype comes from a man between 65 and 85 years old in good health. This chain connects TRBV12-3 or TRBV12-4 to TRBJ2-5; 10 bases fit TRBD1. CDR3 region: CASRGRQGAPETQYF. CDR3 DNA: TGTGCCAGCAGGGGAAGACAGGGGGCGCCGGAGACCCAGTACTTC.